The 18 T cell receptor beta chains in this list originate from one sample, sequenced in a study of cytomegalovirus exposure and HLA in healthy donors. PCR amplification relied on 60 Vbeta primers (plus 13 Jbeta primers). Produced via immunoSEQ multiplex PCR; TCRdb's table is partial and in-frame only. The data contain around 170,000 clones, 65% to 85% of them seen just once; the ten biggest clones take up about 1.3%. Material: PBMCs. The receptors come from a girl between 10 and 17 years old in good health and CMV-seropositive.

The chain is built from TRBV11-2 and TRBJ1-1, with D unclear. The V and J ends lost 0 bases and 10 bases respectively, with 12 bases between them. CDR3 size: 13 residues. Germline CDR1 is SGHAT and CDR2 is FQNNGV. The CDR3 sequence: CASSLENSNGAFF. The CDR3 bases are TGTGCCAGCAGCTTAGAGAACAGCAATGGAGCTTTCTTT.

The chain combines TRBV11-2 with TRBJ2-1, with 10 bases fitting TRBD2. There are 17 residues in the CDR3. Germline V gene data show CDR1 as SGHAT and CDR2 as FQNNGV. V lost 5 bases to trimming and J lost 3 bases; unmatched junction nucleotides: 10. CDR3 protein: CASSRKASGSFYNEQFF. The CDR3 DNA reads TGTGCCAGCAGCAGAAAAGCTAGCGGGAGCTTCTACAATGAGCAGTTCTTC.

This chain joins TRBV18 and TRBJ1-4; D is perhaps TRBD1 (6 bases). CDR1 is KGHSH, CDR2 LQKENI, per germline. The V end lost 6 bases, the J end lost 0 bases, and 11 bases lay between the germline ends. CDR3 length equals 15 residues. The CDR3 bases are TGTGCCAGCTCCCCCCGACAGGCAACTAATGAAAAACTGTTTTTT. It specifies CASSPRQATNEKLFF.

On this clone: The same CDR3 also results from other DNA sequences found in this sample. The chain recombines TRBV11-2 with TRBJ2-3; no firm D call. CDR3 length: 13 amino acids. CDR1 and CDR2 (germline): SGHAT, FQNNGV. Trimming shortened V by 4 bases and J by 4 bases, and 9 bases separated the two germline ends. The CDR3 bases are TGTGCCAGCAGCTCTCAGGAAGCAGATACGCAGTATTTT. It encodes CASSSQEADTQYF. The complete variable domain, with remaining parts taken from reference TRBV11-2 and TRBJ2-3, reads EAGVAQSPRYKIIEKRQSVAFWCNPISGHATLYWYQQILGQGPKLLIQFQNNGVVDDSQLPKDRFSAERLKGVDSTLKIQPAKLEDSAVYLCASSSQEADTQYFGPGTRLTVL.

The chain joins TRBV5-1 to TRBJ1-1; possibly TRBD1 for D (5 bases). Germline V gene sequence: CDR1 SGHRS, CDR2 YFSETQ. Trimming took 1 base from V and 5 from J, leaving 12 bases between them. This CDR3 contains 14 residues. CDR3 sequence reads: CASSLRAQGTEAFF. CDR3 DNA sequence: TGCGCCAGCAGCTTGCGGGCTCAGGGAACTGAAGCTTTCTTT.

This clone was seen a few times. V usage is TRBV7-6 and J usage is TRBJ1-3, with a possible D match to TRBD1 (6 bases). The CDR3 loop spans 14 amino acids. Germline V gene sequence: CDR1 SGHVS, CDR2 FNYEAQ. Deletions cut 1 base from V and 4 bases from J, with 8 bases between. In nucleotides, the CDR3 is TGTGCCAGCAGCTTAGGCGGGGGCGGAAACACCATATATTTT. Its protein is CASSLGGGGNTIYF.

The chain employs TRBV7-8 and TRBJ1-4; 9 nucleotides agree with TRBD1. From germline, CDR1 is SGHVS and CDR2 FQNEAQ. Trimming cost V 4 bases and J 3 bases; bases outside gene matches: 6. The CDR3 is 16 amino acids. This chain's CDR3 is CASSSRRDRANEKLFF. CDR3 coding DNA: TGTGCCAGCAGCTCTAGGAGGGACAGGGCTAATGAAAAACTGTTTTTT.

The rearrangement uses TRBV7-9 and TRBJ1-1, with D hard to call. This CDR3 is 14 amino acids long. Per the germline V gene, CDR1 is SEHNR and CDR2 is FQNEAQ (reference sequence). V lost 1 base, J lost 1 base, and 7 bases lay in between. The DNA of the CDR3 is TGTGCCAGCAGCTTAGGGGCCGCGAACACTGAAGCTTTCTTT. Protein: CASSLGAANTEAFF.

This sequence joins TRBV5-4 and TRBJ2-3; TRBD2 agrees at 14 bases. This CDR3 is built from 17 residues. After removal of 3 bases from V and 3 bases from J, the junction contained 6 bases not matched to a gene. CDR1 SGHNT and CDR2 YYREEE come from the germline V gene (reference sequence). DNA for the CDR3: TGTGCCAGCAGCTACCGGGGGACTAGCGGGAGTACAGATACGCAGTATTTT. Protein product: CASSYRGTSGSTDTQYF.

The rearrangement links TRBV10-2 to TRBJ1-3, with a tentative D call TRBD1 (5 bases). V was shortened by 4 bases and J by 0 bases, with 10 bases between the two germline ends. Germline CDR1 is WSHSY and CDR2 is SAAADI. This CDR3 is 15 amino acids long. CDR3 loop: CASSAAQGSGNTIYF. CDR3 bases: TGCGCCAGCAGTGCCGCTCAGGGCTCTGGAAACACCATATATTTT.

The rearrangement links TRBV5-1 to TRBJ2-7; TRBD2 aligns across 8 bases. Trimming cost V 2 bases and J 2 bases; bases outside gene matches: 3. The CDR3 covers 14 residues. Germline V gene sequence: CDR1 SGHRS, CDR2 YFSETQ. The CDR3 DNA sequence: TGCGCCAGCAGCTTTAGCGGGGAAACCTACGAGCAGTACTTC. It yields the protein CASSFSGETYEQYF.

J is TRBJ1-1 and V is TRBV9; D might be TRBD1 (5 bases). This CDR3 is 13 amino acids long. Germline lookup yields CDR1 SGDLS and CDR2 YYNGEE. Trimming pared 4 bases from V and 3 bases from J, leaving 10 bases between. The CDR3 loop is CASSSGRDTEAFF. CDR3 in DNA: TGTGCCAGCAGCTCAGGGAGGGACACTGAAGCTTTCTTT.

As to this clone: A junction end diverges from the germline sequence, so it may reflect a read error. The chain has TRBV7-7 and TRBJ2-1; 11 bases match TRBD2. Per the germline V gene, CDR1 is SSHAT and CDR2 is FNYEAQ (reference sequence). The CDR3 consists of 15 residues. In DNA form, the CDR3 reads TGTGCTAGCAGCCCCGGGACTAGCGGCGGCAATGAGCAGTTCTTC. Protein: CASSPGTSGGNEQFF. Supplemented by reference TRBV7-7 and TRBJ2-1, the full variable domain reads GAGVSQSPRYKVTKRGQDVTLRCDPISSHATLYWYQQALGQGPEFLTYFNYEAQPDKSGLPSDRFSAERPEGSISTLTIQRTEQRDSAMYRCASSPGTSGGNEQFFGPGTRLTVL.

CDR3 sequence reads: CASSPGLDRSDTQYF. CDR3 nucleotides: TGTGCCAGCAGCCCTGGACTAGATCGATCAGATACGCAGTATTTT. V gene TRBV7-9 combines with J gene TRBJ2-3; 7 nucleotides match TRBD2. Germline CDR1 reads SEHNR; CDR2 reads FQNEAQ (reference sequence). The CDR3 consists of 15 residues. V was pared by 5 bases and J by 4 bases, with 9 bases of the junction left unmatched. Variable domain in full (rest from reference TRBV7-9 and TRBJ2-3): DTGVSQNPRHKITKRGQNVTFRCDPISEHNRLYWYRQTLGQGPEFLTYFQNEAQLEKSRLLSDRFSAERPKGSFSTLEIQRTEQGDSAMYLCASSPGLDRSDTQYFGPGTRLTVL.

This sequence joins TRBV29-1 and TRBJ2-1; weak D call: TRBD2 (5 bases). This CDR3 has 13 residues. From germline, CDR1 is SQVTM and CDR2 ANQGSEA. Trimming removed 4 bases from V and 6 bases from J, with 13 bases in between. For the CDR3, the DNA is TGCAGCGTTGTTTTAGCTGGAGGCAATGAGCAGTTCTTC. This codes for CSVVLAGGNEQFF.

This chain connects TRBV14 to TRBJ2-7; no firm D call. Germline lookup yields CDR1 SGHDN and CDR2 FVKESK. The CDR3 loop spans 15 amino acids. Trimming stripped 0 bases from V and 4 bases from J, with 13 bases between. The CDR3 here is CASSQDIPPGYEQYF. In DNA, the CDR3 is TGTGCCAGCAGCCAAGACATCCCTCCCGGTTACGAGCAGTACTTC. The full variable domain, completed using reference TRBV14 and TRBJ2-7, is EAGVTQFPSHSVIEKGQTVTLRCDPISGHDNLYWYRRVMGKEIKFLLHFVKESKQDESGMPNNRFLAERTGGTYSTLKVQPAELEDSGVYFCASSQDIPPGYEQYFGPGTRLTVT.

This sequence joins TRBV4-1 and TRBJ1-2, with 9 bases matching TRBD1. V lost 3 bases and J lost 4; bases outside the gene matches: 6. Germline V lookup: CDR1 MGHRA, CDR2 YSYEKL. The CDR3 has 15 amino acids. The DNA of the CDR3 is TGCGCCAGCAGCCATCCCGGGACAGGGTCCTATGGCTACACCTTC. It translates to CASSHPGTGSYGYTF.

The chain links TRBV11-3 to TRBJ2-2, with 12 bases matching TRBD2. J was trimmed by 5 bases and V by 1 base; bases with no gene match: 5. Germline V gene sequence: CDR1 SGHNT, CDR2 YENEEA. This CDR3 is 17 amino acids long. The CDR3 here is CASSLGLAGVYTGELFF. DNA for the CDR3: TGTGCCAGCAGCTTAGGACTAGCGGGAGTGTATACCGGGGAGCTGTTTTTT.